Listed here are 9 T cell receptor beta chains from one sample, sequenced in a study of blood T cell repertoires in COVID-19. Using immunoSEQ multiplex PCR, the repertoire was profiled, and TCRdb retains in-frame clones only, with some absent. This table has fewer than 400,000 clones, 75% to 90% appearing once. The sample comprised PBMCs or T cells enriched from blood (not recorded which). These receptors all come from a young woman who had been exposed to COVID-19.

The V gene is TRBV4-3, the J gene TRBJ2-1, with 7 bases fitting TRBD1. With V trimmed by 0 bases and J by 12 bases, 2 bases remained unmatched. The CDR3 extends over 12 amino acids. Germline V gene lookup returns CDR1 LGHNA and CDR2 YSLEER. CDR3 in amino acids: CASSQDRDRQFF. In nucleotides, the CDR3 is TGCGCCAGCAGCCAAGACCGGGACAGGCAGTTCTTC.

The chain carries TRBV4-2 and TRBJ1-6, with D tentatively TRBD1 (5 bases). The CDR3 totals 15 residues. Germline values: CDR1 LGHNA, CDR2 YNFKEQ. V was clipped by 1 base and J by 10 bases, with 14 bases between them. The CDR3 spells CASSQVRAGQSPLHF. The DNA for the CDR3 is TGTGCCAGCAGCCAAGTAAGGGCAGGGCAATCACCCCTCCACTTT.

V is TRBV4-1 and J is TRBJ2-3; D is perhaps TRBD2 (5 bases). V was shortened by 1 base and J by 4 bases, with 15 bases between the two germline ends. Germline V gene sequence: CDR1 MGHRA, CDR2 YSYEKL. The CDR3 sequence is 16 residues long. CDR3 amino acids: CASSQVGNARADTQYF. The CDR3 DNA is TGCGCCAGCAGCCAAGTGGGGAACGCGAGGGCAGATACGCAGTATTTT.

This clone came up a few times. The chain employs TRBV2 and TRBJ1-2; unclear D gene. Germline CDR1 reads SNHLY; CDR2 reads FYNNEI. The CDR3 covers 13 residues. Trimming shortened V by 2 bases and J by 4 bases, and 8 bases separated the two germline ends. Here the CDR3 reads CASSEPPVYGYTF. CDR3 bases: TGTGCCAGCAGTGAACCCCCGGTCTATGGCTACACCTTC.

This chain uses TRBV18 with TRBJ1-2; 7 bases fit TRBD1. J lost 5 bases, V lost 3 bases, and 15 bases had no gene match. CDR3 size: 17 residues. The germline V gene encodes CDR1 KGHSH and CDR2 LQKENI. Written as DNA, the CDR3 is TGTGCCAGCTCACCTGCTCTAGACCGACAGGGAAAATATGGCTACACCTTC. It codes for CASSPALDRQGKYGYTF. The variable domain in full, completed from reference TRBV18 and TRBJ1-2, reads NAGVMQNPRHLVRRRGQEARLRCSPMKGHSHVYWYRQLPEEGLKFMVYLQKENIIDESGMPKERFSAEFPKEGPSILRIQQVVRGDSAAYFCASSPALDRQGKYGYTFGSGTRLTVV.

CDR3 nucleotide sequence: TGTGCCAGCAGCTTAGACCTGATGAAGCGGAACTATGGCTACACCTTC. Translation: CASSLDLMKRNYGYTF. The gene calls are TRBV13 and TRBJ1-2, with D hard to call. V was cut by 1 base and J by 2 bases, with 14 bases left in between. This CDR3 has 16 residues. The germline V gene encodes CDR1 PRHDT and CDR2 FYEKMQ (reference sequence).

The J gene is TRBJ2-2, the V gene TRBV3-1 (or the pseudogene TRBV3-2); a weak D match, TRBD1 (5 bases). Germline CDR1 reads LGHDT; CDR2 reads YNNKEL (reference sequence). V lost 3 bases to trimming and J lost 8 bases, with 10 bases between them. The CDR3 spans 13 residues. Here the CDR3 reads CASSHPTAGELFF. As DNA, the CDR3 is TGTGCCAGCAGCCACCCGACAGCTGGGGAGCTGTTTTTT.

CDR3 in amino acids: CASSLGQASGNTIYF. CDR3 nucleotides: TGCGCCAGCAGCCTGGGACAGGCTAGCGGAAACACCATATATTTT. The genes are TRBV5-1 and TRBJ1-3; 8 nucleotides match TRBD1. CDR1 and CDR2 from the germline V gene are SGHRS and YFSETQ. The CDR3 is 15 amino acids. After removal of 4 bases from V and 4 bases from J, the junction contained 7 bases not matched to a gene.

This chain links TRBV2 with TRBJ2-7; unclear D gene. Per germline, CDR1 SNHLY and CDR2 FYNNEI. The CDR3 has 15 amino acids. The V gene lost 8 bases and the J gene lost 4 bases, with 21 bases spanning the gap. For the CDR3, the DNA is TGTGCCAGCTTCCCCTCCAGAGCCCAGCGATACGAGCAGTACTTC. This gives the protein CASFPSRAQRYEQYF.